The rows below give T cell receptor beta chains drawn from one sample of a study of cytotoxic CD8 clonotypes in ibrutinib-treated CLL. Data came from immunoSEQ multiplex PCR; TCRdb stores just in-frame clones and leaves some out. The sample lists tens of thousands of clones, 57% seen once, with 14% to 15% in the top ten. This specimen was PBMCs, taken after 12 months of ibrutinib treatment. These receptors were taken from a human donor with chronic lymphocytic leukemia. Both conserved end residues are part of each CDR3. The order of the fields is CDR3 protein, CDR3 DNA, V gene, D gene, clone size, J gene. The D gene is left open where the match is weak. Expanded clones get a size class; other rows say once, few or many, or leave the size out.

CASSAPGQGKGLYGYTF	TGTGCCAGCAGTGCTCCGGGACAAGGGAAGGGGCTCTATGGCTACACCTTC	TRBV27	.	few	TRBJ1-2
CASRADRAGGYTF	TGTGCCAGCAGGGCGGACAGGGCGGGTGGCTACACCTTC	TRBV6-5	TRBD1	.	TRBJ1-2
CASSLVPDTQYF	TGTGCCAGCAGCTTGGTTCCAGATACGCAGTATTTT	TRBV5-5	.	.	TRBJ2-3
CASSPRQGEAFF	TGTGCCAGCAGCCCTCGACAGGGAGAAGCTTTCTTT	TRBV11-2	TRBD1	few	TRBJ1-1
CASSPSTSGGWGTQYF	TGTGCCAGCAGCCCCTCTACTAGCGGGGGGTGGGGTACGCAGTATTTT	TRBV11-3	TRBD2	.	TRBJ2-3
CASSYLYEQYF	TGTGCCAGCAGTTACTTATACGAGCAGTACTTC	TRBV6-5	.	few	TRBJ2-7
CASSTGAFNQPQHF	TGTGCCAGTAGCACAGGGGCCTTCAATCAGCCCCAGCATTTT	TRBV19	TRBD1	.	TRBJ1-5
CASSPRDSNSGANVLTF	TGCGCCAGCAGCCCCCGGGACAGTAACTCTGGGGCCAACGTCCTGACTTTC	TRBV5-1	TRBD1	.	TRBJ2-6
CASSRDTDTQYF	TGCGCCAGCAGCCGTGACACAGATACGCAGTATTTT	TRBV5-1	.	.	TRBJ2-3
CASSPRQGADTQYF	TGTGCCAGCAGCCCGCGACAGGGTGCAGATACGCAGTATTTT	TRBV5-4	TRBD1	.	TRBJ2-3
CASSWGLAGTYEQYF	TGTGCCAGCAGCTGGGGACTAGCGGGGACCTACGAGCAGTACTTC	TRBV5-5	TRBD2	once	TRBJ2-7
CASTQGGSSYNEQFF	TGTGCCAGTACTCAGGGGGGGAGCTCCTACAATGAGCAGTTCTTC	TRBV19	.	.	TRBJ2-1
CASRPTVPLNYGYTF	TGTGCCAGCAGACCGACCGTTCCTCTTAACTATGGCTACACCTTC	TRBV5-4	.	.	TRBJ1-2
CASSIERANQPQHF	TGTGCCAGTAGTATAGAAAGGGCTAATCAGCCCCAGCATTTT	TRBV19	.	.	TRBJ1-5
CASSLGSVQAF	TGTGCCAGCAGCTTAGGTTCCGTACAAGCTTTT	TRBV7-2	.	.	TRBJ1-5
CASSKGTRLGTQYF	TGTGCCAGCAGCAAGGGGACCAGACTGGGAACCCAGTACTTC	TRBV11-2	.	.	TRBJ2-5
CSVVTGGPNEQFF	TGCAGCGTTGTTACGGGGGGGCCAAATGAGCAGTTCTTC	TRBV29-1	TRBD2	few	TRBJ2-1
CASSAIGQGEEKLFF	TGTGCCAGCAGTGCAATCGGACAGGGCGAAGAAAAACTGTTTTTT	TRBV27	TRBD1	.	TRBJ1-4
CASSQDSDNEQFF	TGTGCCAGCAGCCAAGACTCGGACAATGAGCAGTTCTTC	TRBV4-2	.	.	TRBJ2-1
CASSLAGGYQETQYF	TGTGCCAGCAGCTTGGCTGGCGGGTACCAAGAGACCCAGTACTTC	TRBV5-6	.	.	TRBJ2-5
CASSYTSGNTDTQYF	TGTGCCAGCAGCTATACTAGCGGAAACACAGATACGCAGTATTTT	TRBV7-2	TRBD2	.	TRBJ2-3
CASSPWDQGAGQPQHF	TGTGCCAGCAGCCCGTGGGATCAGGGGGCAGGACAGCCCCAGCATTTT	TRBV7-9	TRBD1	.	TRBJ1-5
CASSYAGAYEQYF	TGTGCCAGCAGTTACGCAGGAGCCTACGAGCAGTACTTC	TRBV6-5	.	.	TRBJ2-7
CASSLWGQAPNYGYTF	TGTGCCAGCAGTTTGTGGGGACAAGCGCCTAACTATGGCTACACCTTC	TRBV27	.	few	TRBJ1-2
CASNAGGELFF	TGTGCCAGCAACGCAGGCGGGGAGCTGTTTTTT	TRBV6-6	.	few	TRBJ2-2
CASSCSMLSESTDTQYF	TGTGCCAGCAGTTGCAGCATGTTGTCCGAAAGCACAGATACGCAGTATTTT	TRBV28	.	few	TRBJ2-3
CASSEARAGSHGYTF	TGTGCCAGCAGTGAAGCACGGGCAGGGTCCCATGGCTACACCTTC	TRBV2	.	once	TRBJ1-2
CASRHRREETQYF	TGTGCCAGCAGGCACAGGAGGGAAGAGACCCAGTACTTC	TRBV6-5	.	.	TRBJ2-5
CASITRTGVSYEQYF	TGTGCCAGTATAACGCGGACAGGCGTCTCCTACGAGCAGTACTTC	TRBV27	TRBD1	.	TRBJ2-7
CASSLISPGSEAFF	TGTGCCAGCAGTTTAATCTCCCCGGGTTCTGAAGCTTTCTTT	TRBV27	.	few	TRBJ1-1
CASSQAPGAVETQYF	TGCGCCAGCAGCCAAGCACCGGGGGCGGTTGAGACCCAGTACTTC	TRBV4-1	.	few	TRBJ2-5
CASSGRTSGRNEQFF	TGCGCCAGCAGCGGCCGGACTAGCGGGAGAAATGAGCAGTTCTTC	TRBV5-1	TRBD2	.	TRBJ2-1
CASSVGQGETGNTIYF	TGTGCCAGCAGCGTAGGACAGGGAGAGACTGGAAACACCATATATTTT	TRBV9	TRBD1	few	TRBJ1-3
CASSLGTGVETQYF	TGCGCCAGCAGCTTGGGGACAGGGGTTGAGACCCAGTACTTC	TRBV5-1	TRBD1	few	TRBJ2-5
CASSIGDPARSPLHF	TGTGCCAGTAGTATTGGCGACCCTGCGAGGTCACCCCTCCACTTT	TRBV19	.	.	TRBJ1-6
CASRKTGVVNTEAFF	TGTGCCAGCAGAAAAACAGGGGTGGTGAACACTGAAGCTTTCTTT	TRBV2	TRBD1	.	TRBJ1-1
CASSPRGGSSSGELFF	TGTGCCAGCAGCCCCAGAGGGGGATCCAGTAGCGGGGAGCTGTTTTTT	TRBV9	.	once	TRBJ2-2
CASSSGQSNTEAFF	TGTGCCAGCAGTTCGGGACAGAGTAACACTGAAGCTTTCTTT	TRBV6-5	TRBD1	few	TRBJ1-1
CAIREGGFSTDTQYF	TGTGCCATCAGAGAAGGGGGCTTTAGCACAGATACGCAGTATTTT	TRBV10-3	TRBD1	.	TRBJ2-3
CASSLSVGPRTGNQPQHF	TGCGCCAGCAGCTTGTCGGTGGGGCCCCGGACAGGGAATCAGCCCCAGCATTTT	TRBV5-1	TRBD1	.	TRBJ1-5
CASRGNTIGELFF	TGTGCCAGCAGAGGAAATACGATCGGGGAGCTGTTTTTT	TRBV9	.	many	TRBJ2-2
CASRNTGAGETQYF	TGCGCCAGCAGAAACACAGGGGCTGGGGAGACCCAGTACTTC	TRBV5-1	TRBD1	.	TRBJ2-5
CASSQGGGFTDTQYF	TGCGCCAGCAGCCAAGGGGGTGGGTTCACAGATACGCAGTATTTT	TRBV4-1	.	.	TRBJ2-3
CASSPTGRGHNEQFF	TGCGCCAGCAGCCCGACGGGCCGCGGGCACAATGAGCAGTTCTTC	TRBV5-1	.	.	TRBJ2-1